Reported below is one TCR beta chain. The antigen is unknown. The CDR3 consists of 16 residues. V was clipped by 4 bases and J by 1 base; unmatched bases: 9. CDR1 is LNHDA and CDR2 is SQIVND in the germline V gene (reference sequence). Primers used in a second PCR of about 7 to 11 cycles were a sample-barcoded 5' primer and a J-beta primer mix. Sequencing of every sample gave 2.5 million or more CDR3-containing paired-end reads. TCRdb reanalysed the 5' RACE reads using MiXCR and keeps one entry per CDR3 protein. The repertoire includes more than 550,000 distinct CDR3 sequences, around a fifth of them detected once, and 20% to 25% sits in the top ten. The sample originates from a study of blood T cells in healthy people across ages. Regarding the study as a whole: Naive T cell percentage showed a strong correlation with the diversity of TCR beta.

The clonotype originates from a man aged 70 or older in good health. This chain connects TRBV19 to TRBJ1-1, with 7 bases aligning to TRBD1. The sequenced sample consisted of blood. CDR3: CASSTHATGRNTEAFF. Written as DNA, the CDR3 is TGTGCCAGTAGTACCCACGCGACAGGGAGGAACACTGAAGCTTTCTTT.